Listed below are T cell receptor beta chains from one sample, sequenced in a study of breast tumors, draining lymph nodes, adjacent tissues. One entry per CDR3 protein results from TCRdb running MiXCR on the multiplex PCR reads. The sample lists approximately 300,000 distinct CDR3 sequences; around 31% were seen once. The sample consisted of axillary lymph node tissue. These receptors were obtained from a female donor with breast cancer. Some clones in this sample may be carry-over from other donors' samples. CDR3s include the opening cysteine and the closing phenylalanine or tryptophan.

v_call	cdr3_length	cdr3_aa
TRBV20-1	15	CSAPSGTSGRNEQFF
TRBV15	21	CATSTRRTSSLTGQGTGELFF
TRBV12-3/TRBV12-4	13	CASSITGTDTQYF
TRBV20-1	12	CSYDRNTGELFF
TRBV10-2	13	CASREIAGEKLFF
TRBV7-9	14	CASSFDPGGNVLTF
TRBV5-1	14	CASSLGVANEKLFF
TRBV12-3/TRBV12-4	14	CASSPGTGNEKLFF
TRBV5-1	12	CASSLTDNEHFF
TRBV4-3	15	CASSQTPLSYNEQFF
TRBV7-3	14	CASSQDSGANVLTF
TRBV28	13	CASSLYRDRGYTF
TRBV7-8	15	CASSPPRGARTEAFF
TRBV29-1	15	CSVAGGGTKDTEAFF
TRBV11-3	12	CASSLSVYEQYF
TRBV7-8	15	CASSLRLGGAQPQHF
TRBV7-2	14	CASSLGLGAGELFF
TRBV9	17	CASSVDTSGGSYTEQFF
TRBV2	15	CASSGMNRGRGELFF
TRBV11-2	15	CASSSYGGQRNEQYF
TRBV10-3	15	CAISESASGANVLTF